The source of this T cell receptor (beta chain) is a study of control samples from healthy donors and cancer patients. This table comes from immunoSEQ multiplex PCR, and its TCRdb copy is limited to in-frame clones, with some not included. Of 150,000 to 200,000 clones in the sample, approximately 90% were seen once. Between the trimmed V and J ends, which lost 4 bases and 0 bases, there was a span of 12 bases. The germline gives CDR1 MDHEN, CDR2 SYDVKM. There are 15 residues in the CDR3. The chain employs TRBV28 and TRBJ1-1; D is unresolved. The clonotype comes from a man aged 25-40 years in good health. What was sequenced was blood. Here the CDR3 DNA reads TGTGCCAGCAGTTCGACCGTACTTATGAACACTGAAGCTTTCTTT. Translating it yields CASSSTVLMNTEAFF.